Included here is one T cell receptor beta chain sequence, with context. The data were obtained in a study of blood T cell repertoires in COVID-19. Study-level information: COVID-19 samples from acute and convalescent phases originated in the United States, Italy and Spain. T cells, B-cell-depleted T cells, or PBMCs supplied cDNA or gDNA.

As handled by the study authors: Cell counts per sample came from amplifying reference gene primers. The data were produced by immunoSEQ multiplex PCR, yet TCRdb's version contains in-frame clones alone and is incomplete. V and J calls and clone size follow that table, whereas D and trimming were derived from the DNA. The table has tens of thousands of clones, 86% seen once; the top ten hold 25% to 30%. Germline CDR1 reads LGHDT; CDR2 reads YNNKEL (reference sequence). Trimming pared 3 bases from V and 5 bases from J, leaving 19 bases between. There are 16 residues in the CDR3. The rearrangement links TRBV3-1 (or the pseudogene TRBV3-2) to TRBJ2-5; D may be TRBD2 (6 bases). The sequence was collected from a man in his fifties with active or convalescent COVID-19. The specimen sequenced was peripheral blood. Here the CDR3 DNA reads TGTGCCAGCAGCCAGCACGGGACTCAGATGAAGGAGACCCAGTACTTC. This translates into CASSQHGTQMKETQYF.